The 29 T cell receptor beta chains given below trace back to one sample, sequenced in a study of T cell responses to AZD1222 COVID-19 vaccine. Produced via immunoSEQ multiplex PCR; TCRdb's table is partial and in-frame only. This sample carries 110,000 to 150,000 clones, 90% of them seen once, and the ten largest clones take roughly 3.1%. The sequencing here drew on peripheral blood, taken on day 0 of AZD1222 vaccination. These TCRs come from an adult in good health.

The V gene is TRBV7-9, the J gene TRBJ2-5; 7 positions match TRBD2. Losses at the gene ends were 5 bases for V and 5 bases for J; bases not matched to a gene: 8. This CDR3 spans 14 amino acids. The V gene's germline CDR1 is SEHNR and CDR2 FQNEAQ (reference sequence). The CDR3 loop reads CASSPMGEGETQYF. The CDR3 coding sequence is TGTGCCAGCAGCCCCATGGGGGAGGGGGAGACCCAGTACTTC.

The chain joins TRBV11-3 to TRBJ2-2; 10 nucleotides line up with TRBD2. V was clipped by 4 bases and J by 7 bases; unmatched bases: 15. This CDR3 region has 18 residues. The germline V gene encodes CDR1 SGHNT and CDR2 YENEEA. The CDR3 sequence is CASSYNEGRVAGGGELFF. CDR3 bases: TGTGCCAGCAGCTACAATGAAGGGAGGGTAGCGGGAGGCGGGGAGCTGTTTTTT.

This chain links TRBV30 with TRBJ1-1; TRBD1 might be the D (6 bases). Trimming removed 1 base at V and 0 bases at J, with 9 bases between. The CDR3 length is 14 residues. CDR1 and CDR2 (germline): GTSNPN, SVGIG (reference sequence). The CDR3 is CAWSGGLMNTEAFF. The CDR3 bases are TGTGCCTGGAGTGGGGGGCTAATGAACACTGAAGCTTTCTTT. Full variable domain (missing parts from reference TRBV30 and TRBJ1-1): SQTIHQWPATLVQPVGSPLSLECTVEGTSNPNLYWYRQAAGRGLQLLFYSVGIGQISSEVPQNLSASRPQDRQFILSSKKLLLSDSGFYLCAWSGGLMNTEAFFGQGTRLTVV.

The chain carries TRBV30 and TRBJ1-1; the D gene is possibly TRBD1 (6 bases). Per germline, CDR1 GTSNPN and CDR2 SVGIG (reference sequence). Trimming took 3 bases from V and 0 from J, leaving 8 bases between them. The CDR3 contains 13 residues. The CDR3 reads CAWRGTLNTEAFF. The DNA of the CDR3 is TGTGCCTGGAGAGGGACACTGAACACTGAAGCTTTCTTT.

The chain couples TRBV2 to TRBJ2-1; 7 positions match TRBD2. Germline values: CDR1 SNHLY, CDR2 FYNNEI. The CDR3 has 14 residues. V gave up 4 bases and J gave up 2 bases; unmatched junction bases: 2. CDR3 nucleotides: TGTGCCAGCAGTGCTACTAGCGCCTACAATGAGCAGTTCTTC. This translates into CASSATSAYNEQFF.

The chain employs TRBV24-1 and TRBJ1-1; D is possibly TRBD1 (5 bases). The germline gives CDR1 KGHDR, CDR2 SFDVKD. The V end lost 8 bases, the J end lost 7 bases, and 13 bases lay between the germline ends. CDR3 length: 12 amino acids. Here the CDR3 reads CATTSGWGEAFF. CDR3 coding DNA: TGTGCCACCACCTCAGGGTGGGGTGAAGCTTTCTTT.

The V and J genes are TRBV6-1 and TRBJ2-1, with 13 bases matching TRBD2. Germline V CDR1 and CDR2: MNHNS, SASEGT. V lost 3 bases to trimming and J lost 5 bases; unmatched junction nucleotides: 4. The CDR3 has 16 amino acids. The CDR3 loop reads CASSDPGLAGDNEQFF. The CDR3 DNA is TGTGCCAGCAGTGATCCCGGACTAGCGGGGGACAATGAGCAGTTCTTC.

The genes are TRBV30 and TRBJ2-1; 7 bases align to TRBD2. CDR1 is GTSNPN and CDR2 is SVGIG in the germline V gene (reference sequence). V trimming: 1 base; J trimming: 2 bases; junction bases outside the gene matches: 5. This CDR3 region has 15 residues. The DNA for the CDR3 is TGTGCCTGGAGTGCCGGAGCGGGGCCCTACAATGAGCAGTTCTTC. This codes for CAWSAGAGPYNEQFF.

The chain couples TRBV11-3 to TRBJ1-3; TRBD1 might be the D (5 bases). Germline assignment: CDR1 SGHNT and CDR2 YENEEA. The CDR3 is 14 amino acids. Deletions cut 4 bases from V and 1 base from J, with 8 bases between. The CDR3 bases are TGTGCCAGCAGCTCCAGGGAATCTGGAAACACCATATATTTT. Translating it yields CASSSRESGNTIYF.

Only one count was recorded for this clone. The chain recombines TRBV15 with TRBJ2-5; D is possibly TRBD1 (5 bases). V lost 1 base and J 7 bases, leaving 10 bases between the germline ends. The CDR3 has 13 amino acids. Germline CDR1 reads LNHNV; CDR2 reads YYDKDF (reference sequence). The CDR3 is CATSRGGPGTQYF. The CDR3, as DNA: TGTGCCACCAGCAGAGGGGGCCCAGGGACCCAGTACTTC.

The chain employs TRBV12-3 or TRBV12-4 and TRBJ2-7, with unresolved D. Trimming pared 7 bases from V and 6 bases from J, leaving 16 bases between. The CDR3 runs 13 residues. The CDR3 bases are TGTGCCAGCACTCCTCGATCCTGGGGCGAGCAGTACTTC. Its translation: CASTPRSWGEQYF.

The genes are TRBV12-3 or TRBV12-4 and TRBJ1-5; unclear D gene. Trimming removed 3 bases from V and 9 bases from J, with 12 bases in between. The CDR3 loop spans 13 amino acids. CDR3 sequence reads: CASSLGAIGPQHF. CDR3 nucleotide sequence: TGTGCCAGCAGTTTGGGTGCTATAGGGCCCCAGCATTTT.

This sequence joins TRBV9 and TRBJ2-3, with a possible D match to TRBD2 (5 bases). The CDR3 consists of 16 residues. Trimming shortened V by 0 bases and J by 2 bases, and 13 bases separated the two germline ends. Germline CDR1 is SGDLS and CDR2 is YYNGEE. CDR3 loop: CASSVGGADDTDTQYF. The DNA for the CDR3 is TGTGCCAGCAGCGTAGGTGGAGCGGACGACACAGATACGCAGTATTTT.

The chain is built from TRBV6-1 and TRBJ2-2; D is possibly TRBD1 (5 bases). Germline-derived CDR1 and CDR2 are MNHNS and SASEGT. The CDR3 consists of 15 residues. Trimming pared 0 bases from V and 1 base from J, leaving 6 bases between. CDR3: CASSEAQGNTGELFF. Written as DNA, the CDR3 is TGTGCCAGCAGTGAAGCCCAGGGGAACACCGGGGAGCTGTTTTTT.

The J gene is TRBJ2-2, the V gene TRBV7-8, with D tentatively TRBD1 (5 bases). The CDR3 is 15 amino acids. Between the trimmed V and J ends, which lost 1 base and 7 bases, there was a span of 13 bases. Per the germline V gene, CDR1 is SGHVS and CDR2 is FQNEAQ. CDR3 loop: CASSLVVGPIGELFF. Here the CDR3 DNA reads TGTGCCAGCAGCTTAGTGGTGGGGCCAATCGGGGAGCTGTTTTTT.

The V and J genes are TRBV4-1 and TRBJ2-3; TRBD2 aligns across 9 bases. Per germline, CDR1 MGHRA and CDR2 YSYEKL. The CDR3 totals 16 residues. V lost 3 bases to trimming and J lost 2 bases; unmatched junction nucleotides: 6. In DNA form, the CDR3 reads TGCGCCAGCAGCCAGGGAGGGGGACTAGCCACAGATACGCAGTATTTT. It yields the protein CASSQGGGLATDTQYF.

The chain is built from TRBV10-3 and TRBJ1-1; D call uncertain. Germline values: CDR1 ENHRY, CDR2 SYGVKD. The CDR3 has 16 residues. Trimming took off 0 bases at V and 1 base at J, with 12 bases between the two ends. CDR3 nucleotides: TGTGCCATCAGTGAGTCTATGGTCAGTTCGAACACTGAAGCTTTCTTT. Amino acids: CAISESMVSSNTEAFF.

The rearrangement joins TRBV7-9 to TRBJ2-5, with TRBD1 as a possible D gene (6 bases). The length of the CDR3 is 15 residues. Trimming took off 1 base at V and 5 bases at J, with 14 bases between the two ends. Germline CDR1 is SEHNR and CDR2 is FQNEAQ (reference sequence). The CDR3 region has the DNA TGTGCCAGCAGCTTAGTCGTGGGGGCAGGGGAGACCCAGTACTTC. Amino acids: CASSLVVGAGETQYF.

This chain uses TRBV12-3 or TRBV12-4 with TRBJ1-5; D unclear. This CDR3 comprises 12 residues. With 1 base removed from V and 5 bases from J, the gap between germline ends came to 3 bases. The CDR3 spells CASSLGYQPQHF. The CDR3 coding sequence is TGTGCCAGCAGTTTAGGTTATCAGCCCCAGCATTTT.

This chain uses TRBV18 with TRBJ1-2; D gene ambiguous. The CDR3 runs 16 residues. Germline CDR1 reads KGHSH; CDR2 reads LQKENI. V was clipped by 2 bases and J by 0 bases, with 13 bases between them. DNA of the CDR3: TGTGCCAGCTCACCATTCTCAGGACGAGCTAACTATGGCTACACCTTC. The encoded protein is CASSPFSGRANYGYTF.

V usage is TRBV7-8 and J usage is TRBJ1-1; no clear D. The CDR3 consists of 14 residues. V was trimmed by 3 bases and J by 0 bases, leaving 8 bases between them. The germline gives CDR1 SGHVS, CDR2 FQNEAQ. CDR3 DNA sequence: TGTGCCAGCAGCTTCAGGACGGTGAACACTGAAGCTTTCTTT. As protein: CASSFRTVNTEAFF.

This clone was detected once. The chain couples TRBV7-9 to TRBJ1-5, with 10 bases lining up with TRBD1. The CDR3 is made up of 17 amino acids. V was clipped by 4 bases and J by 2 bases; unmatched bases: 8. Per germline, CDR1 SEHNR and CDR2 FQNEAQ (reference sequence). The CDR3 nucleotides are TGTGCCAGCAGCTACATAGACAGGGGGCTACGCAATCAGCCCCAGCATTTT. Its translation is CASSYIDRGLRNQPQHF.

The CDR3 region is CSASGGDTQYF. The DNA of the CDR3 is TGCAGTGCGTCGGGCGGGGATACGCAGTATTTT. The chain carries TRBV20-1 and TRBJ2-3; maybe TRBD2 (5 bases). Trimming removed 6 bases from V and 6 bases from J, with 10 bases in between. The CDR3 length is 11 residues. CDR1 and CDR2 from the germline V gene are DFQATT and SNEGSKA (reference sequence).

This clone was observed a single time. The chain combines TRBV4-2 with TRBJ2-1; 9 positions match TRBD2. V lost 3 bases and J lost 8; bases outside the gene matches: 8. The V gene's germline CDR1 is LGHNA and CDR2 YNFKEQ. CDR3 length equals 15 residues. The CDR3 sequence: CASSQGPGLADEQFF. CDR3 coding DNA: TGTGCCAGCAGCCAGGGACCGGGACTAGCAGATGAGCAGTTCTTC.

CDR3 loop: CSASLLAGKETQYF. CDR3 in DNA: TGCAGTGCTAGTCTCCTAGCGGGAAAAGAGACCCAGTACTTC. V is TRBV20-1 and J is TRBJ2-5; 9 nucleotides line up with TRBD2. Germline loops: CDR1 DFQATT, CDR2 SNEGSKA (reference sequence). CDR3 length equals 14 residues. V was pared by 3 bases and J by 3 bases, with 5 bases of the junction left unmatched.

V and J are TRBV4-1 and TRBJ2-3; maybe TRBD2 (7 bases). CDR3 size: 16 residues. The germline V gene encodes CDR1 MGHRA and CDR2 YSYEKL. Trimming took off 3 bases at V and 9 bases at J, with 22 bases between the two ends. The CDR3 loop reads CASSHSGGGGRPTQYF. In DNA form, the CDR3 reads TGCGCCAGCAGCCACTCTGGAGGGGGGGGCCGGCCGACGCAGTATTTT.

The chain recombines TRBV5-1 with TRBJ2-3; a weak D match, TRBD1 (5 bases). The V gene's germline CDR1 is SGHRS and CDR2 YFSETQ. CDR3 length: 14 residues. Trimming left V 5 bases short and J 2 bases short, with 12 bases between. CDR3 DNA: TGCGCCAGCAGTCGACAGCTTAACACAGATACGCAGTATTTT. It codes for CASSRQLNTDTQYF. Supplemented by reference TRBV5-1 and TRBJ2-3, the full variable domain reads KAGVTQTPRYLIKTRGQQVTLSCSPISGHRSVSWYQQTPGQGLQFLFEYFSETQRNKGNFPGRFSGRQFSNSRSEMNVSTLELGDSALYLCASSRQLNTDTQYFGPGTRLTVL.

This rearrangement joins TRBV7-6 to TRBJ2-7; possibly TRBD2 for D (5 bases). This CDR3 has 18 amino acids. Germline lookup yields CDR1 SGHVS and CDR2 FNYEAQ. V lost 1 base and J 2 bases, leaving 21 bases between the germline ends. CDR3 nucleotides: TGTGCCAGCAGCTTAGTAGATTTCGAGGGCGGCCGTGCCTACGAGCAGTACTTC. This translates into CASSLVDFEGGRAYEQYF.

CDR3 DNA: TGCAGCGTTGAAGATAAGGGAGATTACGAGCAGTACTTC. Translating gives CSVEDKGDYEQYF. The V gene is TRBV29-1, the J gene TRBJ2-7, with D possibly TRBD2 on 5 matching bases. The V gene lost 0 bases and the J gene lost 4 bases, with 10 bases spanning the gap. The CDR3 is made up of 13 amino acids. The V gene's germline CDR1 is SQVTM and CDR2 ANQGSEA.